The 19 T cell receptor beta chains reported below all come from one sample, sequenced in a study of OX40 agonist ivuxolimab in advanced cancers. Libraries were prepared by immunoSEQ multiplex PCR; TCRdb keeps only in-frame clonotypes and omits some of them. The table lists about 66,000 clones, 60% to 80% of them singletons. Sequencing used CD4+ or CD8+ T cells sorted from blood, obtained in a trial of the OX40 agonist ivuxolimab. The source of these receptors is an adult with an advanced solid tumor such as melanoma, head and neck, liver or kidney cancer.

The V call is TRBV29-1, the J call TRBJ1-1, with TRBD1 as a possible D gene (5 bases). Trimming removed 6 bases from V and 1 base from J, with 15 bases in between. The CDR3 has 14 residues. Germline CDR1 is SQVTM and CDR2 is ANQGSEA. For the CDR3, the DNA is TGCAGCGTGGCCACCCGACAGAGGAACACTGAAGCTTTCTTT. Its translation: CSVATRQRNTEAFF.

The chain recombines TRBV19 with TRBJ2-2; D gene uncertain. The germline V and J ends were trimmed by 0 bases and 4 bases, with 9 bases remaining between them. Germline V lookup: CDR1 LNHDA, CDR2 SQIVND (reference sequence). The CDR3 runs to 15 residues. CDR3 residues: CASSIEEGSTGELFF. The CDR3, as DNA: TGTGCCAGTAGTATAGAGGAAGGCAGCACCGGGGAGCTGTTTTTT.

With regard to this clone: This sample also contains other DNA sequences that code for the same CDR3. This chain links TRBV30 with TRBJ1-1; possibly TRBD1 for D (5 bases). This CDR3 region has 14 residues. The germline V gene has CDR1 GTSNPN and CDR2 SVGIG (reference sequence). V lost 3 bases, J lost 2 bases, and 13 bases lay in between. CDR3 coding DNA: TGTGCCTGGAGCGTGTATCAGGGTAACACTGAAGCTTTCTTT. It yields the protein CAWSVYQGNTEAFF.

The table lists this clone with a count of one. The DNA of the CDR3 is TGTGCCAGCAGTTCCGGACAGGGGGCTAGACCGTACTATGGCTACACCTTC. Protein: CASSSGQGARPYYGYTF. The V and J genes are TRBV7-9 and TRBJ1-2; 11 bases line up with TRBD1. The germline CDR1 and CDR2 sequences are SEHNR and FQNEAQ (reference sequence). The CDR3 spans 17 residues. Unmatched junction bases numbered 12, after V lost 6 bases and J lost 3 bases.

J is TRBJ2-5 and V is TRBV18; D tentatively reads TRBD1 or TRBD2 (6 bases each). The V and J ends lost 2 bases and 5 bases respectively, with 15 bases between them. Germline CDR1 and CDR2: KGHSH and LQKENI. The CDR3 covers 15 residues. CDR3 residues: CASSPSPGAGETQYF. The CDR3 coding sequence is TGTGCCAGCTCACCATCCCCGGGGGCAGGGGAGACCCAGTACTTC.

The rearrangement joins TRBV5-1 to TRBJ1-2; tentatively, D is TRBD1 (5 bases). This CDR3 has 15 residues. CDR1 SGHRS and CDR2 YFSETQ come from the germline V gene. V lost 0 bases and J lost 4, with 13 bases in between. CDR3: CASSLEGAGFYGYTF. In DNA form, the CDR3 reads TGCGCCAGCAGCTTGGAAGGGGCCGGCTTCTATGGCTACACCTTC. Full variable domain (outside the CDR3, taken from reference TRBV5-1 and TRBJ1-2): KAGVTQTPRYLIKTRGQQVTLSCSPISGHRSVSWYQQTPGQGLQFLFEYFSETQRNKGNFPGRFSGRQFSNSRSEMNVSTLELGDSALYLCASSLEGAGFYGYTFGSGTRLTVV.

As DNA, the CDR3 is TGTGCCTGGAGTAGGGGGGCCACAGAGACCCAGTACTTC. Protein sequence: CAWSRGATETQYF. The chain employs TRBV30 and TRBJ2-5; possibly TRBD1 or TRBD2 for D (6 bases each). The CDR3 contains 13 residues. The V end lost 2 bases, the J end lost 4 bases, and 11 bases lay between the germline ends. In germline, CDR1 is GTSNPN, CDR2 SVGIG (reference sequence).

This chain connects TRBV6-5 to TRBJ2-7, with TRBD1 identical over 7 bases. The length of the CDR3 is 14 residues. From germline, CDR1 is MNHEY and CDR2 SVGAGI. Unmatched junction bases numbered 14, after V lost 10 bases and J lost 5 bases. CDR3: CAISPGQGVHEQYF. In DNA form, the CDR3 reads TGTGCCATCTCCCCTGGGCAGGGGGTCCACGAGCAGTACTTC.

CDR3 nucleotides: TGTGCCAGCACCTTGGACGGCCCCTCGGGGGGCTACACCTTC. This gives the protein CASTLDGPSGGYTF. The gene calls are TRBV2 and TRBJ1-2; D is ambiguous. Germline V gives CDR1 SNHLY, CDR2 FYNNEI. V was cut by 7 bases and J by 8 bases, with 20 bases left in between. CDR3 length equals 14 residues.

The J gene is TRBJ2-2, the V gene TRBV5-1; weak D call: TRBD2 (6 bases). Germline CDR1 SGHRS, CDR2 YFSETQ. The CDR3 consists of 16 residues. The V end was cut by 3 bases, the J end by 4 bases, with 16 bases between. The CDR3 DNA sequence: TGCGCCAGCAGCTCCCAGCCGGGGGACTCCACCGGGGAGCTGTTTTTT. It translates to CASSSQPGDSTGELFF.

The rearrangement joins TRBV5-1 to TRBJ1-2; 8 bases line up with TRBD1. This CDR3 comprises 14 residues. CDR1 is SGHRS, CDR2 YFSETQ, per germline. The V gene end was trimmed by 6 bases and the J gene end by 3 bases; junction bases not matched to a gene: 7. CDR3 amino acids: CASNGQGGDYGYTF. The CDR3 bases are TGCGCCAGCAACGGACAGGGCGGTGACTATGGCTACACCTTC.

The V gene is TRBV18, the J gene TRBJ2-6, with D uncertain. The CDR3 is made up of 14 amino acids. V lost 6 bases to trimming and J lost 0 bases, with 6 bases between them. Per the germline V gene, CDR1 is KGHSH and CDR2 is LQKENI. The DNA for the CDR3 is TGTGCCAGCTCCCCAGGCTCTGGGGCCAACGTCCTGACTTTC. Its translation is CASSPGSGANVLTF.

The V and J genes are TRBV14 and TRBJ2-3, with 13 bases fitting TRBD2. Germline V gene sequence: CDR1 SGHDN, CDR2 FVKESK. Trimming removed 8 bases from V and 4 bases from J; junction bases left unmatched: 3. The CDR3 length is 14 residues. This chain's CDR3 is CASATSGRADTQYF. The CDR3 coding sequence is TGTGCCAGCGCAACTAGCGGGAGGGCAGATACGCAGTATTTT.

This clone was seen a handful of times. CDR3 sequence: CASSLSSLGSGRAAGELFF. In DNA form, the CDR3 reads TGTGCCAGCAGTTTATCTTCCTTGGGTAGCGGGAGGGCCGCCGGGGAGCTGTTTTTT. This chain connects TRBV27 to TRBJ2-2; 11 nucleotides match TRBD2. With 0 bases clipped from V and 6 bases from J, the junction kept 12 bases outside the gene matches. Germline V lookup: CDR1 MNHEY, CDR2 SMNVEV (reference sequence). CDR3 length: 19 amino acids.

This chain connects TRBV6-1 to TRBJ1-1; possibly TRBD1 for D (6 bases). The germline gives CDR1 MNHNS, CDR2 SASEGT. This CDR3 spans 14 amino acids. V gave up 11 bases and J gave up 3 bases, with 19 bases separating them. The CDR3 DNA reads TGTGCCTCTCGGGGGGCGCTTTTGTACACTGAAGCTTTCTTT. Its translation: CASRGALLYTEAFF.

V gene TRBV7-3 combines with J gene TRBJ2-3, with D possibly being TRBD2 (6 bases). Germline CDR1 SGHTA, CDR2 FQGTGA. CDR3 length equals 15 residues. V was shortened by 5 bases and J by 1 base, with 13 bases between the two germline ends. The chain's CDR3 is CASSPFQRGTDTQYF. In nucleotides, the CDR3 is TGTGCCAGCAGCCCCTTTCAGCGGGGCACAGATACGCAGTATTTT.

Concerning this clone: The junction shows a germline mismatch at one end, possibly a read error. V and J are TRBV10-1 and TRBJ2-1, with 9 bases lining up with TRBD1. Germline V gene data show CDR1 as WNHNN and CDR2 as SYGVQD (reference sequence). The length of the CDR3 is 11 residues. The CDR3 nucleotides read TGCGCCAGCAGCAAAGGACAGGGGCTCGTCTTC. It encodes CASSKGQGLVF.

This rearrangement joins TRBV5-1 to TRBJ2-1; TRBD2 might be the D (5 bases). CDR1 SGHRS and CDR2 YFSETQ come from the germline V gene. With 0 bases removed from V and 2 bases from J, the gap between germline ends came to 9 bases. The CDR3 runs 15 residues. This chain's CDR3 is CASSLASGTYNEQFF. DNA of the CDR3: TGCGCCAGCAGCTTGGCCAGCGGAACCTACAATGAGCAGTTCTTC.

This clone is a singleton in its sample. The V and J genes are TRBV6-5 and TRBJ2-3; 7 bases are shared with TRBD1. The CDR3 sequence is 14 residues long. CDR1 MNHEY and CDR2 SVGAGI come from the germline V gene. V was clipped by 4 bases and J by 3 bases; unmatched bases: 4. The DNA for the CDR3 is TGTGCCAGCAGTTCATTACAGGGGACAGATACGCAGTATTTT. Residues: CASSSLQGTDTQYF.